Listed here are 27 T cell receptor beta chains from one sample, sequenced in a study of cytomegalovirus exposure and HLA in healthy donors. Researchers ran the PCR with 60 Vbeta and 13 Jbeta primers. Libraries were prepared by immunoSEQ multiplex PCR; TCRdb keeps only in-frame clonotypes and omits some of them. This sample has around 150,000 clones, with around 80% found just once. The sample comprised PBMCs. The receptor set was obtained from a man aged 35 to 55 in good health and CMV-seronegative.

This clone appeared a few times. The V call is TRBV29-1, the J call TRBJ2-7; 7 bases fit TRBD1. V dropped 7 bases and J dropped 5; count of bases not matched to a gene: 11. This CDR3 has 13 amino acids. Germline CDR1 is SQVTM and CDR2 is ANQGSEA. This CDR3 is CSAVGGASDEQYF. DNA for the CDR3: TGCAGCGCCGTAGGGGGCGCATCGGACGAGCAGTACTTC.

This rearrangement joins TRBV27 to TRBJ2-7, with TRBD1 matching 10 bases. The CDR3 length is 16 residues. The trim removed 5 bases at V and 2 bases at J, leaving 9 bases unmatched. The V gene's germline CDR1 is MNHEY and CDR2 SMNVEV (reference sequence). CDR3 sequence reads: CASSQTGTGVTYEQYF. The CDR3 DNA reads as TGTGCCAGCAGTCAAACCGGGACAGGGGTAACCTACGAGCAGTACTTC.

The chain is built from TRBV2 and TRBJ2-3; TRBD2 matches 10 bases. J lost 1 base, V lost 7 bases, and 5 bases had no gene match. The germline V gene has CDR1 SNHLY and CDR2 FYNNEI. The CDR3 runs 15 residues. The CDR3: CASIERGGGTDTQYF. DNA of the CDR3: TGTGCCAGCATCGAGCGGGGGGGTGGCACAGATACGCAGTATTTT.

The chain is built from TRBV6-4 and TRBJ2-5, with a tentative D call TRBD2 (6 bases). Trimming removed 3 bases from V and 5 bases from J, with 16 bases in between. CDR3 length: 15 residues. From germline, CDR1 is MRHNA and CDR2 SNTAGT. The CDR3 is CASSEGLTGSETQYF. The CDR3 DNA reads TGTGCCAGCAGTGAGGGACTCACGGGGTCGGAGACCCAGTACTTC.

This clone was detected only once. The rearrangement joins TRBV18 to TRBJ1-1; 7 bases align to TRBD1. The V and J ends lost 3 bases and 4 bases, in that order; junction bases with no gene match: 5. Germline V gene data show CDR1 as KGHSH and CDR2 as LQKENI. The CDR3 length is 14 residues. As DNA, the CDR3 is TGTGCCAGCTCACCCGACAGGGCCGGCACTGAAGCTTTCTTT. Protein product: CASSPDRAGTEAFF.

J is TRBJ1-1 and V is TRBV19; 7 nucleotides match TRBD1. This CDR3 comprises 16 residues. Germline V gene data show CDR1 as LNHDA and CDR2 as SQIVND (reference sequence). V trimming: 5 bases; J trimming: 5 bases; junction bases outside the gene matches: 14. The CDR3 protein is CASSFGTEEWVTEAFF. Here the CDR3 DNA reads TGTGCCAGTAGTTTCGGGACAGAGGAATGGGTAACTGAAGCTTTCTTT.

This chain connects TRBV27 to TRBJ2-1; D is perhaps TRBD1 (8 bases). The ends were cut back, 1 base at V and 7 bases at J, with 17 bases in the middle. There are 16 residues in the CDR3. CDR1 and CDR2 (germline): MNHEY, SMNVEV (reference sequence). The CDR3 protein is CASSLWTRQGFNEQFF. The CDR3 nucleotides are TGTGCCAGCAGTTTATGGACTAGACAGGGGTTTAATGAGCAGTTCTTC.

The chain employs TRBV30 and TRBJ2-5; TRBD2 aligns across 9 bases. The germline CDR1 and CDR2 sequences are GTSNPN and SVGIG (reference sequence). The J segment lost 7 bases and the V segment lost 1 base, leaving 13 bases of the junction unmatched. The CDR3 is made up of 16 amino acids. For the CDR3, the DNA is TGTGCCTGGAGTGAGGAGCGGGGGGCCGACTTGGGGACCCAGTACTTC. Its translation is CAWSEERGADLGTQYF. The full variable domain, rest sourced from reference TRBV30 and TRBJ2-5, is SQTIHQWPATLVQPVGSPLSLECTVEGTSNPNLYWYRQAAGRGLQLLFYSVGIGQISSEVPQNLSASRPQDRQFILSSKKLLLSDSGFYLCAWSEERGADLGTQYFGPGTRLLVL.

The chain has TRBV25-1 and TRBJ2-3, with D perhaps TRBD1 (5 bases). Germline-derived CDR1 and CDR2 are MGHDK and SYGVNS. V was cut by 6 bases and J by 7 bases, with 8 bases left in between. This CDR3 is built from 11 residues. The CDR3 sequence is CASRAGNTQYF. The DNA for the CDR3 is TGTGCCAGCAGAGCAGGGAATACGCAGTATTTT.

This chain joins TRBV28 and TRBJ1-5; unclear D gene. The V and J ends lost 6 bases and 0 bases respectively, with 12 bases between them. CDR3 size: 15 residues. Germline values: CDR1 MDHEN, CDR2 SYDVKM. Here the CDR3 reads CASRTPGNSNQPQHF. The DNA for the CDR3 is TGTGCCAGCAGGACCCCGGGAAATAGCAATCAGCCCCAGCATTTT.

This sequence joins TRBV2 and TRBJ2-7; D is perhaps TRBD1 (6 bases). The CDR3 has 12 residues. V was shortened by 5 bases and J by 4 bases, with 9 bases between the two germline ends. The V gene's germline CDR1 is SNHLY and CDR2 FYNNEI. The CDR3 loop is CASSSTGYEQYF. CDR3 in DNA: TGTGCCAGCAGTTCCACAGGGTACGAGCAGTACTTC.

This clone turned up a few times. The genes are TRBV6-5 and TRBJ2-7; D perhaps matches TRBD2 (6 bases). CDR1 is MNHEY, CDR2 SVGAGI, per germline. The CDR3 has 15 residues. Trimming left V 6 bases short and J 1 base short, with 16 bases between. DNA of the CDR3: TGTGCCAGCAGCGAACGCGGGACCGCTTCCTACGAGCAGTACTTC. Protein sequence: CASSERGTASYEQYF.

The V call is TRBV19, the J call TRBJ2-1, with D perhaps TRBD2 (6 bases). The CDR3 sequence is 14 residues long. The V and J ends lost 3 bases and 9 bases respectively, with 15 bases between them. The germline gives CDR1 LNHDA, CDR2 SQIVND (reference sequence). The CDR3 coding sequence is TGTGCCAGTAGTATCGGGACTTCCTACGGTGAGCAGTTCTTC. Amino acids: CASSIGTSYGEQFF.

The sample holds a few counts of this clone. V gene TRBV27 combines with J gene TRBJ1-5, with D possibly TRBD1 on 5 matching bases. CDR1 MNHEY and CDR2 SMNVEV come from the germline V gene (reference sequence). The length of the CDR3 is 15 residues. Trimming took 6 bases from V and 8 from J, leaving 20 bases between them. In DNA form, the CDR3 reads TGTGCCAGCAGACCCAATAGTGGGCAGGGTAAGCCCCAGCATTTT. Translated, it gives CASRPNSGQGKPQHF.

CDR3 amino acids: CASSEAPREADTQYF. In DNA, the CDR3 is TGTGCCAGCAGTGAAGCCCCCAGGGAGGCAGATACGCAGTATTTT. V is TRBV2 and J is TRBJ2-3; tentative D call: TRBD2 (6 bases). The CDR3 runs 15 residues. Trimming took 0 bases from V and 4 from J, leaving 11 bases between them. Germline V gene sequence: CDR1 SNHLY, CDR2 FYNNEI.

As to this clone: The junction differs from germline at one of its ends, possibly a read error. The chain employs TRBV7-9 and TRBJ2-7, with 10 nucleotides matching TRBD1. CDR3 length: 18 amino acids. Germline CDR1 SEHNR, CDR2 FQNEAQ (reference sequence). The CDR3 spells CSSSSTNPRPGQGYEQYF. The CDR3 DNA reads TGTTCCAGCAGCTCGACTAACCCTCGACCGGGACAGGGGTACGAGCAGTACTTC. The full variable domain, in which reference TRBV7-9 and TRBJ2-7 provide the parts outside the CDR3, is DTGVSQNPRHKITKRGQNVTFRCDPISEHNRLYWYRQTLGQGPEFLTYFQNEAQLEKSRLLSDRFSAERPKGSFSTLEIQRTEQGDSAMYLCSSSSTNPRPGQGYEQYFGPGTRLTVT.

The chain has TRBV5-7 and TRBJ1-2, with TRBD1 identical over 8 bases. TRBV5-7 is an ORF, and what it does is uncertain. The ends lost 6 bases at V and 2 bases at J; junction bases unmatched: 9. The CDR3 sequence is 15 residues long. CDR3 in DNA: TGTGCCAGCACGTACCGGGACAGGACCAACTATGGCTACACCTTC. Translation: CASTYRDRTNYGYTF.

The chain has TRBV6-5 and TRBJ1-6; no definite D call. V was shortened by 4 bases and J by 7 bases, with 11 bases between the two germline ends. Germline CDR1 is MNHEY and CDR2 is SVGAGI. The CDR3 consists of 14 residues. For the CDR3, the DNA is TGTGCCAGCAGTTCGACACAATTCAATTCACCCCTCCACTTT. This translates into CASSSTQFNSPLHF.

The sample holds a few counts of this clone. The CDR3 DNA follows: TGCGCCAGCAGCCACGATCGGGGTCAGCCCCAGCATTTT. Translating gives CASSHDRGQPQHF. The chain links TRBV5-1 to TRBJ1-5; D remains unclear. The CDR3 contains 13 residues. The germline V gene encodes CDR1 SGHRS and CDR2 YFSETQ. Deletions cut 4 bases from V and 6 bases from J, with 11 bases between.

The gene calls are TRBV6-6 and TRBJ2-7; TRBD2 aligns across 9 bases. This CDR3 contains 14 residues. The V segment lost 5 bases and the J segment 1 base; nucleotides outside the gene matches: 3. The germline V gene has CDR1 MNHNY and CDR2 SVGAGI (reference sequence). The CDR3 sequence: CASSRAGGSYEQYF. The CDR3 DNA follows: TGTGCCAGCAGTAGAGCGGGGGGTTCCTACGAGCAGTACTTC.

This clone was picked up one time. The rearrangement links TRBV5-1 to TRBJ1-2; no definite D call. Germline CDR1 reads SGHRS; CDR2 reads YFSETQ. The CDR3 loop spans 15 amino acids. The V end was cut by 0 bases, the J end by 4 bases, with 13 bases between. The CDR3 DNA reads TGCGCCAGCAGCTTGGACGGGATCAGGAGCTATGGCTACACCTTC. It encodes CASSLDGIRSYGYTF.

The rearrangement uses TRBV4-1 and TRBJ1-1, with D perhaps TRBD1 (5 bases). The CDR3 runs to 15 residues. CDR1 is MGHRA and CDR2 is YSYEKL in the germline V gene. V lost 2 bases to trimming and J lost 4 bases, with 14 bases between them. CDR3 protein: CASSQPTSGSTEAFF. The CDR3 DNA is TGCGCCAGCAGCCAACCTACCTCAGGGTCCACTGAAGCTTTCTTT.

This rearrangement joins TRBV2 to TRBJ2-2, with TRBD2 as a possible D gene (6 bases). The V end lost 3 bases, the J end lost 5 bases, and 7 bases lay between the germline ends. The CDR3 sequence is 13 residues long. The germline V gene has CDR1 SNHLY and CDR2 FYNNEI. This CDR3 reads CASSEGGTGELFF. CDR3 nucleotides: TGTGCCAGCAGTGAGGGGGGTACCGGGGAGCTGTTTTTT.

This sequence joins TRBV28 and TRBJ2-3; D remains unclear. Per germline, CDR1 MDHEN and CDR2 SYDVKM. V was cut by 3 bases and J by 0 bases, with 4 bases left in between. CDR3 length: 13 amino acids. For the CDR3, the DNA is TGTGCCAGCAGTTTGAGTAGCACAGATACGCAGTATTTT. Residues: CASSLSSTDTQYF. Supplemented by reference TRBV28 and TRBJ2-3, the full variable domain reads DVKVTQSSRYLVKRTGEKVFLECVQDMDHENMFWYRQDPGLGLRLIYFSYDVKMKEKGDIPEGYSVSREKKERFSLILESASTNQTSMYLCASSLSSTDTQYFGPGTRLTVL.

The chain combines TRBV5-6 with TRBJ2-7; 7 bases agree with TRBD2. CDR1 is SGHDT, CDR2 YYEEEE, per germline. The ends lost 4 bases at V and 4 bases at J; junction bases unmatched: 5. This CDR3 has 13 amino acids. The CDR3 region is CASSPSGGYEQYF. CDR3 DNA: TGTGCCAGCAGCCCTTCGGGGGGTTACGAGCAGTACTTC.

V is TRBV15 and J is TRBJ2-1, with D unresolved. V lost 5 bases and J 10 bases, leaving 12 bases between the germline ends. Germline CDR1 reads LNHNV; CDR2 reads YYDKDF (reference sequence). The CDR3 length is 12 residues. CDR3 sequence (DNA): TGTGCCACCAGCTCTAACCAGGTAGAGCAGTTCTTC. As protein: CATSSNQVEQFF. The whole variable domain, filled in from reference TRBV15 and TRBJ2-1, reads DAMVIQNPRYQVTQFGKPVTLSCSQTLNHNVMYWYQQKSSQAPKLLFHYYDKDFNNEADTPDNFQSRRPNTSFCFLDIRSPGLGDTAMYLCATSSNQVEQFFGPGTRLTVL.

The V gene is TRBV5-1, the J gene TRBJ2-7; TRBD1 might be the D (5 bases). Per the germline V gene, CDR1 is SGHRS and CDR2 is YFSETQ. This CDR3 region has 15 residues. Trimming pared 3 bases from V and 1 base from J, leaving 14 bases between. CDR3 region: CASSSQGTGSYEQYF. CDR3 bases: TGCGCCAGCAGCTCGCAGGGTACGGGTTCCTACGAGCAGTACTTC.